This TCR beta chain was recovered during a study of response to subunit inactivated influenza vaccine. Trimming took 5 bases from V and 6 from J; bases not matched to a gene: 2. CDR3 length: 13 amino acids. Study-wide results and caveats: New T cells are recruited in small numbers by each seasonal influenza vaccination, according to the authors' suggestion.

This clonotype was seen only a few times. What it binds is not known. TCRdb re-analysed the RT-PCR reads in MiXCR, keeping a single row per CDR3 protein. In the table there are more than 200,000 distinct CDR3 sequences, roughly an eighth of which are singletons. The sample in question was non-naive T cells sorted from PBMCs, obtained 14 to 15 days before vaccination. The chain uses TRBV12-3 or TRBV12-4 and TRBJ2-2; 8 nucleotides match TRBD2. This clonotype was sampled from a man in his forties or fifties who received an inactivated influenza vaccine. CDR3 loop: CASSPGLAGELFF. The CDR3 DNA reads as TGTGCCAGCAGTCCGGGACTAGCCGGGGAGCTGTTTTTT.